This is a list of T cell receptor beta chains from one sample in a study of T cell responses to AZD1222 COVID-19 vaccine. Libraries were prepared by immunoSEQ multiplex PCR; TCRdb keeps only in-frame clonotypes and omits some of them. The sample has approximately 120,000 clones; about 87% are singletons. The sequenced sample was peripheral blood, obtained on day 0 of AZD1222 vaccination. The source is an adult in good health. Each CDR3 is given with its conserved first and last residue. D genes are given only for firm matches. The size of a clone is reported for some rows only, either as once, few or many, or as a class for expanded clones.

d_call: .
j_call: TRBJ2-4
clone_size: .
v_call: TRBV7-3
cdr3_aa: CASSFTGGGGLGGNIQYF
cdr3_nt: TGTGCCAGCAGCTTTACGGGTGGCGGAGGATTGGGGGGAAACATTCAGTACTTC

d_call: .
j_call: TRBJ1-4
clone_size: .
v_call: TRBV6-1
cdr3_aa: CASSERGTNEKLFF
cdr3_nt: TGTGCCAGCAGTGAACGGGGTACTAATGAAAAACTGTTTTTT

d_call: TRBD1
j_call: TRBJ1-4
clone_size: .
v_call: TRBV28
cdr3_aa: CASSRTGQLEKLFF
cdr3_nt: TGTGCCAGCAGCAGGACAGGGCAGCTGGAAAAACTGTTTTTT

d_call: .
j_call: TRBJ1-3
clone_size: .
v_call: TRBV7-8
cdr3_aa: CASSPRGAGNTIYF
cdr3_nt: TGTGCCAGCAGCCCCAGGGGAGCTGGAAACACCATATATTTT

d_call: TRBD2
j_call: TRBJ2-5
clone_size: .
v_call: TRBV27
cdr3_aa: CASRRAGGGETQYF
cdr3_nt: TGTGCCAGCAGACGGGCAGGCGGGGGTGAGACCCAGTACTTC

d_call: .
j_call: TRBJ2-7
clone_size: .
v_call: TRBV25-1
cdr3_aa: CASRGYSYEQYF
cdr3_nt: TGTGCCAGCAGGGGATATTCCTACGAGCAGTACTTC

d_call: .
j_call: TRBJ2-3
clone_size: .
v_call: TRBV10-3
cdr3_aa: CAISVKGSSTDTQYF
cdr3_nt: TGTGCCATCAGTGTCAAGGGCTCGAGCACAGATACGCAGTATTTT

d_call: .
j_call: TRBJ1-5
clone_size: .
v_call: TRBV19
cdr3_aa: CAPRTDSNQPQHF
cdr3_nt: TGTGCCCCGCGGACGGATAGCAATCAGCCCCAGCATTTT

d_call: .
j_call: TRBJ2-2
clone_size: .
v_call: TRBV6-5
cdr3_aa: CASNAITGELFF
cdr3_nt: TGTGCCAGCAACGCCATCACCGGGGAGCTGTTTTTT

d_call: TRBD1
j_call: TRBJ1-2
clone_size: .
v_call: TRBV5-1
cdr3_aa: CASSSRDRGHGYTF
cdr3_nt: TGCGCCAGCAGCTCCAGGGACAGGGGGCATGGCTACACCTTC

d_call: TRBD1
j_call: TRBJ2-5
clone_size: once
v_call: TRBV5-4
cdr3_aa: CASSLGGQGGETQYF
cdr3_nt: TGTGCCAGCAGCTTGGGGGGACAGGGAGGAGAGACCCAGTACTTC

d_call: TRBD1
j_call: TRBJ1-4
clone_size: few
v_call: TRBV19
cdr3_aa: CASSATGVSNEKLFF
cdr3_nt: TGTGCCAGTAGTGCGACAGGGGTCTCTAATGAAAAACTGTTTTTT

d_call: .
j_call: TRBJ2-7
clone_size: .
v_call: TRBV19
cdr3_aa: CASTLQGGAHEQYF
cdr3_nt: TGTGCCAGTACCTTACAAGGGGGAGCCCACGAGCAGTACTTC

d_call: TRBD1
j_call: TRBJ1-4
clone_size: .
v_call: TRBV25-1
cdr3_aa: CASSEGGQGIGTNEKLFF
cdr3_nt: TGTGCCAGCAGTGAAGGCGGACAGGGGATAGGCACTAATGAAAAACTGTTTTTT

d_call: .
j_call: TRBJ1-1
clone_size: once
v_call: TRBV6-2/TRBV6-3
cdr3_aa: CASSGWVGMNTEAFF
cdr3_nt: TGTGCCAGCAGTGGATGGGTTGGCATGAACACTGAAGCTTTCTTT

d_call: .
j_call: TRBJ2-2
clone_size: .
v_call: TRBV11-2
cdr3_aa: CASSLVAGGTGELFF
cdr3_nt: TGTGCCAGCAGCTTAGTGGCGGGTGGGACCGGGGAGCTGTTTTTT

d_call: TRBD2
j_call: TRBJ2-7
clone_size: .
v_call: TRBV29-1
cdr3_aa: CSVSSTSGRSYEQYF
cdr3_nt: TGCAGCGTTTCCTCGACTAGCGGGAGGTCCTACGAGCAGTACTTC

d_call: .
j_call: TRBJ1-1
clone_size: .
v_call: TRBV30
cdr3_aa: CAWSVRGAGNTEAFF
cdr3_nt: TGTGCCTGGAGTGTACGGGGGGCTGGGAACACTGAAGCTTTCTTT

d_call: TRBD1
j_call: TRBJ1-1
clone_size: .
v_call: TRBV7-6
cdr3_aa: CASSAGTGGNTEAFF
cdr3_nt: TGTGCCAGCAGCGCAGGGACAGGCGGGAACACTGAAGCTTTCTTT

d_call: TRBD1
j_call: TRBJ1-4
clone_size: .
v_call: TRBV4-2
cdr3_aa: CASSQIGTGGATNEKLFF
cdr3_nt: TGTGCCAGCAGCCAAATTGGGACAGGAGGTGCAACTAATGAAAAACTGTTTTTT

d_call: .
j_call: TRBJ2-1
clone_size: .
v_call: TRBV29-1
cdr3_aa: CSVPGGRGGEQFF
cdr3_nt: TGCAGCGTCCCGGGGGGACGAGGGGGTGAGCAGTTCTTC

d_call: TRBD2
j_call: TRBJ2-7
clone_size: .
v_call: TRBV6-5
cdr3_aa: CASSTLAGGPYEQYF
cdr3_nt: TGTGCCAGCAGTACACTAGCGGGAGGGCCCTACGAGCAGTACTTC

d_call: TRBD1
j_call: TRBJ2-2
clone_size: .
v_call: TRBV24-1
cdr3_aa: CATSDPNRGTLDTGELFF
cdr3_nt: TGTGCCACCAGTGATCCGAACAGGGGGACCCTCGACACCGGGGAGCTGTTTTTT

d_call: TRBD2
j_call: TRBJ2-3
clone_size: few
v_call: TRBV3-1/TRBV3-2
cdr3_aa: CASSQYSGASTDTQYF
cdr3_nt: TGTGCCAGCAGCCAATACAGCGGGGCTAGCACAGATACGCAGTATTTT

d_call: TRBD2
j_call: TRBJ2-7
clone_size: once
v_call: TRBV27
cdr3_aa: CASSRLAGGNSYEQYF
cdr3_nt: TGTGCCAGCAGTAGACTAGCGGGAGGAAACTCCTACGAGCAGTACTTC

d_call: .
j_call: TRBJ2-1
clone_size: .
v_call: TRBV11-3
cdr3_aa: CASSLYGNEQFF
cdr3_nt: TGTGCCAGCAGCTTATATGGGAATGAGCAGTTCTTC

d_call: TRBD1
j_call: TRBJ1-1
clone_size: .
v_call: TRBV9
cdr3_aa: CASSQQGKGNTEAFF
cdr3_nt: TGTGCCAGCAGCCAACAGGGGAAGGGGAACACTGAAGCTTTCTTT

d_call: .
j_call: TRBJ1-6
clone_size: .
v_call: TRBV7-9
cdr3_aa: CASSPSGNDNSPLHF
cdr3_nt: TGTGCCAGCAGCCCCTCAGGAAACGATAATTCACCCCTCCACTTT

d_call: .
j_call: TRBJ2-7
clone_size: .
v_call: TRBV5-8
cdr3_aa: CASSRDHPYEQYF
cdr3_nt: TGTGCCAGCAGCCGGGACCACCCCTACGAGCAGTACTTC

d_call: .
j_call: TRBJ2-1
clone_size: .
v_call: TRBV19
cdr3_aa: CASSIARQSSYNEQFF
cdr3_nt: TGTGCCAGTAGTATTGCCAGGCAGAGCTCCTACAATGAGCAGTTCTTC

d_call: .
j_call: TRBJ1-5
clone_size: .
v_call: TRBV10-3
cdr3_aa: CAISESSGSNQPQHF
cdr3_nt: TGTGCCATCAGTGAGTCTTCAGGGAGCAATCAGCCCCAGCATTTT